This T cell receptor (beta chain) is from a study of shared clonotypes between healthy human individuals. Deep was the level at which the assay was run. Sequencing was performed with immunoSEQ multiplex PCR; in TCRdb, only in-frame clones are kept and a portion is missing. The sample comprises 1.5 million to 1.9 million clones, approximately 98% of which are singletons, and about 0.42% rests with the top ten. This clone showed up just once. Antigen specificity is unknown. V lost 8 bases and J 0 bases, leaving 8 bases between the germline ends. CDR1 LNHDA and CDR2 SQIVND come from the germline V gene (reference sequence). CDR3 size: 13 residues. Study-level findings and limits: Having only a few donors restricted how much genetic and exposure-history diversity was captured.

The sequenced sample was naive CD4+ T cells sorted from blood. Described subset: CD45RA+ positively selected. The sequence was obtained from a man aged 25 to 45 in good health. The chain links TRBV19 to TRBJ2-1; D remains ambiguous. CDR3 sequence: CASGARSYNEQFF. CDR3 bases: TGTGCCAGTGGAGCGCGCTCCTACAATGAGCAGTTCTTC.